The clone carrying this TCR beta chain showed up just once. This specimen comes from a study of blood T cell repertoires in COVID-19. Study at large: COVID-19 samples, acute and convalescent, were from the United States, Italy and Spain. Nucleic acid was either cDNA or gDNA, and it came from T cells, B-cell-depleted T cells, or PBMCs.

Authors' processing steps: Reference gene primer amplification in the assay estimated nucleated cell counts. Assay: immunoSEQ multiplex PCR; the TCRdb copy retains only in-frame clones and omits some. That table furnishes V, J and clone size, whereas the DNA furnished D and trimming. This table holds approximately 250,000 clones, 75% to 85% found once. Germline CDR1 SGHNT, CDR2 YYREEE (reference sequence). The CDR3 runs 17 residues. V trimming: 4 bases; J trimming: 1 base; junction bases outside the gene matches: 12. The receptor's source is a woman in her thirties or forties who had recovered from COVID-19. This sequence joins TRBV5-4 and TRBJ2-3, with TRBD2 matching over 7 bases. The sequenced material came from peripheral blood. As DNA, the CDR3 is TGTGCCAGCAGCGCCCCCCCGGGGACTACCCGCACAGATACGCAGTATTTT. This encodes CASSAPPGTTRTDTQYF.